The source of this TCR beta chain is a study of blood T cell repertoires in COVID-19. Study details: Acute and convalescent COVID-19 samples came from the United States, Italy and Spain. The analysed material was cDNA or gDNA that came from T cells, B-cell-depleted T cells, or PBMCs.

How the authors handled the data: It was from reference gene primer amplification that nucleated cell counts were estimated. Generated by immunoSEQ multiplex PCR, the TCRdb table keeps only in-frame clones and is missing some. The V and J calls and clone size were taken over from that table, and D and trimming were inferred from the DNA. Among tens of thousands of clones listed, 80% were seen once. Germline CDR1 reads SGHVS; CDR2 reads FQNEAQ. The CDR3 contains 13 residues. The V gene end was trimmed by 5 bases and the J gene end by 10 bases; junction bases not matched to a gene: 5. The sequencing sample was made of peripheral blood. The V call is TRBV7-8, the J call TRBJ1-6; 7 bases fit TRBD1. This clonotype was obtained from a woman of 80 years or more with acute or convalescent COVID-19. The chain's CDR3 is CASSPGQRSPLHF. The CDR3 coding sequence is TGTGCCAGCAGCCCGGGACAGAGGTCACCCCTCCACTTT.